Listed below are T cell receptor beta chains from one sample, sequenced in a study of human T cells and chemical hapten exposure. TCRdb ran MiXCR on the RACE reads and lists one entry per CDR3 protein. Seen here are more than 85,000 distinct CDR3 sequences, 8% to 13% observed once, and the top ten hold more than 2%. The sample consisted of whole blood, taken in connection with sensitization to the hapten diphenylcyclopropenone (DPC). The receptors derive from a man aged 40-55 years with alopecia areata. Some clones in this sample may be carry-over from other donors' samples. The CDR3 runs from the conserved cysteine through the conserved F or W. D genes are given only for firm matches. Clone size is given for some rows only: seen once, a few or many times, or a class if the clone is expanded.

D	V	size	J	length	DNA	CDR3
NA	TRBV19	few	TRBJ2-1	15	TGTGCCAGTAGTGCGTGGGGCCGGGGACACAATGAGCAGTTCTTC	CASSAWGRGHNEQFF
TRBD2	TRBV5-4	many	TRBJ2-3	17	TGTGCCAGCAGACCGACTAGCGGGAGGTCTAGCACAGATACGCAGTATTTT	CASRPTSGRSSTDTQYF
NA	TRBV2	NA	TRBJ2-1	13	TGTGCCAGCAGTGAAAGCTGGAACAATGAGCAGTTCTTC	CASSESWNNEQFF
NA	TRBV7-2	NA	TRBJ1-5	15	TGTGCCAGCAGCTTAAATTTAAATAGCAATCAGCCCCAGCATTTT	CASSLNLNSNQPQHF
NA	TRBV29-1	many	TRBJ2-1	12	TGCAGCGTTGATCCCACATACAATGAGCAGTTCTTC	CSVDPTYNEQFF
NA	TRBV7-2	few	TRBJ1-2	16	TGTGCCAGCAGCAATAAAGACGTCCTATCTAACTATGGCTACACCTTC	CASSNKDVLSNYGYTF
NA	TRBV7-2	NA	TRBJ2-1	14	TGTGCCAGCAGCTTGGACTATACATACAATGAGCAGTTCTTC	CASSLDYTYNEQFF
TRBD1	TRBV28	NA	TRBJ1-5	16	TGCGCCAGCAGTTTCCATCAGGGGGCGTCAAGTCAGCCCCAGCATTTT	CASSFHQGASSQPQHF
NA	TRBV7-8	many	TRBJ1-4	15	TGTGCCAGCAGCTTCGATCCGGTCTCGCCCGAAAAACTGTTTTTT	CASSFDPVSPEKLFF
TRBD1	TRBV7-3	NA	TRBJ2-6	15	TGTGCCAGCAGCTCCACAGGGGGCTGGGCCAACGTCCTGACTTTC	CASSSTGGWANVLTF
NA	TRBV3-1	many	TRBJ2-1	15	TGTGCCAGCAGCCAAGATAGCGGACTCTACAATGAGCAGTTCTTC	CASSQDSGLYNEQFF
TRBD2	TRBV7-8	many	TRBJ2-7	14	TGTGCCAGCAGCCTGACTAGCTCGGGTATGGAGCAGTACTTC	CASSLTSSGMEQYF
NA	TRBV12-3/TRBV12-4	NA	TRBJ2-3	15	TGTGCCAGCAGGCTCCAGGGTGCTAGCACAGATACGCAGTATTTT	CASRLQGASTDTQYF
TRBD1	TRBV28	many	TRBJ1-3	16	TGTGCCAGCAGTTCCCCCTCGACAGGGGAAGGAAACACCATATATTTT	CASSSPSTGEGNTIYF
NA	TRBV5-6	few	TRBJ1-5	14	TGTGCCAGCAGCTTCAGGGGTTTGGAGCAGCCCCAGCATTTT	CASSFRGLEQPQHF
TRBD2	TRBV7-2	NA	TRBJ2-3	16	TGTGCCAGCAGCTTAGCGAACGGGAGGGCCACAGATACGCAGTATTTT	CASSLANGRATDTQYF
NA	TRBV6-5	NA	TRBJ2-3	14	TGTGCCAGCAGTTACTCGTTACAAGCAGATACGCAGTATTTT	CASSYSLQADTQYF
TRBD2	TRBV20-1	NA	TRBJ2-1	16	TGCAGTGCTAGGAGGACTAGCGCCATATCCTACAATGAGCAGTTCTTC	CSARRTSAISYNEQFF
NA	TRBV12-3/TRBV12-4	NA	TRBJ2-5	13	TGTGCCAGCAGAATTAGTTCGGAAGGGACCCAGTACTTC	CASRISSEGTQYF
TRBD2	TRBV5-1	few	TRBJ2-5	15	TGCGCCAGCAGCTTGACGACTAGCGGGAGGGAGACCCAGTACTTC	CASSLTTSGRETQYF
NA	TRBV4-1	few	TRBJ2-5	14	TGCGCCAGCAGCCAATTATTAGGACAAGAGACCCAGTACTTC	CASSQLLGQETQYF
NA	TRBV29-1	few	TRBJ2-7	18	TGCAGCGTTGAAGGTCAGGGGTCCCCCGGAGCCTCTTTCTACGAGCAGTACTTC	CSVEGQGSPGASFYEQYF
TRBD1	TRBV10-3	few	TRBJ2-7	15	TGTGCCATCAGTGCGACACACCGGGACAGCTACGAGCAGTACTTC	CAISATHRDSYEQYF
NA	TRBV10-3	few	TRBJ1-1	16	TGTGCCATCAGTGAGTCGAAGGGCAGGGGGAACACTGAAGCTTTCTTT	CAISESKGRGNTEAFF
NA	TRBV29-1	few	TRBJ2-2	13	TGCAGCGTGGACCCTACTAGAGGCGGGGAGCTGTTTTTT	CSVDPTRGGELFF
NA	TRBV3-1	many	TRBJ1-2	13	TGTGCCAGCTTCCACACGGAGAACTATGGCTACACCTTC	CASFHTENYGYTF
NA	TRBV19	few	TRBJ1-1	16	TGTGCCAGTAGTACTTTTCTCGACAGCTCCAACACTGAAGCTTTCTTT	CASSTFLDSSNTEAFF
TRBD1	TRBV5-1	NA	TRBJ2-2	16	TGCGCCAGCAGCTCCCTACAGGGGGCAGGCACCGGGGAGCTGTTTTTT	CASSSLQGAGTGELFF
TRBD1	TRBV19	NA	TRBJ1-3	16	TGTGCCAGTAGTACCACCGGGACAGGGGGCCAGAACACCATATATTTT	CASSTTGTGGQNTIYF